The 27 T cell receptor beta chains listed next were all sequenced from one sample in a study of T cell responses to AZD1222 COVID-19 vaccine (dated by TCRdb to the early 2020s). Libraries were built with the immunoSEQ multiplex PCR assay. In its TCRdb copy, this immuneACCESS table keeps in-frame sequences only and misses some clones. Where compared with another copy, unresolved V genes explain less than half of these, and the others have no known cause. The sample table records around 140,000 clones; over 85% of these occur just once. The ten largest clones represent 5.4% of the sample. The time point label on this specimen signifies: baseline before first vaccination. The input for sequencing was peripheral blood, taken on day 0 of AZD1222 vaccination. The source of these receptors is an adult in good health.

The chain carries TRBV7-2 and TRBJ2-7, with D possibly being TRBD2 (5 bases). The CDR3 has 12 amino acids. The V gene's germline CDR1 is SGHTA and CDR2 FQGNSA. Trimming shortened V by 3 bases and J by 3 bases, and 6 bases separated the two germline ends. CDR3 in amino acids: CASSFRGYEQYF. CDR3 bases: TGTGCCAGCAGCTTTCGGGGCTACGAGCAGTACTTC.

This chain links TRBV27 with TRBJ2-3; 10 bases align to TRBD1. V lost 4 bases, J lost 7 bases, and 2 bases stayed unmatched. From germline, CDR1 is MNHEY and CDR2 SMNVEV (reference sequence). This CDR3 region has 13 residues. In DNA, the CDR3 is TGTGCCAGCAGTTCGGGACAGGGGTATACGCAGTATTTT. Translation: CASSSGQGYTQYF.

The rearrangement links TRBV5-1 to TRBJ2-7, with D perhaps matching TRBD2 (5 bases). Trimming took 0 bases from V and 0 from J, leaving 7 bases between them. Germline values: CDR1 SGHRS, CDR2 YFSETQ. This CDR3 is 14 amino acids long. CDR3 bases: TGCGCCAGCAGCTTGGTTACTAGCTCCTACGAGCAGTACTTC. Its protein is CASSLVTSSYEQYF.

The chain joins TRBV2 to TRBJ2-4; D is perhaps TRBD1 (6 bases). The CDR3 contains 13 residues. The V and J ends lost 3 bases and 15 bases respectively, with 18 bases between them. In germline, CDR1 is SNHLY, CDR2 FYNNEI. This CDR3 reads CASSDPPGQDVYF. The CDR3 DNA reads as TGTGCCAGCAGTGACCCTCCGGGACAAGACGTGTACTTC.

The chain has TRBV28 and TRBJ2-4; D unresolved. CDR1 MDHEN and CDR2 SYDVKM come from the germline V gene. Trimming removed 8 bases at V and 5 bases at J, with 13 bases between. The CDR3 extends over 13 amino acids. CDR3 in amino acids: CASRSLWENIQYF. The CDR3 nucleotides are TGTGCCAGCCGCAGTTTATGGGAAAACATTCAGTACTTC.

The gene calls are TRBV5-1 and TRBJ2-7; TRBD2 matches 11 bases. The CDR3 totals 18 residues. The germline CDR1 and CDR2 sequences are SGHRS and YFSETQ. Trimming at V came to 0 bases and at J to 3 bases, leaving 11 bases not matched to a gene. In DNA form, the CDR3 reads TGCGCCAGCAGCTTGGCTATTCCCGGGACTAGCGGATTCTACGAGCAGTACTTC. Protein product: CASSLAIPGTSGFYEQYF. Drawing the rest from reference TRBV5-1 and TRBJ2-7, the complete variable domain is KAGVTQTPRYLIKTRGQQVTLSCSPISGHRSVSWYQQTPGQGLQFLFEYFSETQRNKGNFPGRFSGRQFSNSRSEMNVSTLELGDSALYLCASSLAIPGTSGFYEQYFGPGTRLTVT.

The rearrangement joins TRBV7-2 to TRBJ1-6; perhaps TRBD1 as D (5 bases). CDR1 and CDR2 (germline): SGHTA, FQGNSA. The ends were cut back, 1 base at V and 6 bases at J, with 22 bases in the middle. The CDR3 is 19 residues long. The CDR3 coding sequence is TGTGCCAGCAGCTTAGGGTTCATCGGGGCGGGGTTCGGTAATTCACCCCTCCACTTT. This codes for CASSLGFIGAGFGNSPLHF.

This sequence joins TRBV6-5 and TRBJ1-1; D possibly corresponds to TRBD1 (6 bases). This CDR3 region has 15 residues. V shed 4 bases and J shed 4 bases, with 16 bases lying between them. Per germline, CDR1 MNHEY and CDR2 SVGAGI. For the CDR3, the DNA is TGTGCCAGCAGTTTCACAGGGCGAGAGGGCACTGAAGCTTTCTTT. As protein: CASSFTGREGTEAFF.

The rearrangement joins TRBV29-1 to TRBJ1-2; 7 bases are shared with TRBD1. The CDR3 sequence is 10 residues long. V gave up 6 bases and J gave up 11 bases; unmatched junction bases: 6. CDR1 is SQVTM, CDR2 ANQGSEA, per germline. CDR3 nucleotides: TGCAGCGTATGGGACAGAGGATACACCTTC. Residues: CSVWDRGYTF.

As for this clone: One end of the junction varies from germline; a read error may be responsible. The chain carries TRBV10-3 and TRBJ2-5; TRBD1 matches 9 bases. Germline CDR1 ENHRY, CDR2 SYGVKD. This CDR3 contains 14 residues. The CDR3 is CAISRQGGEETQYF. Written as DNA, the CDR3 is TGTGCCATCAGTAGACAGGGGGGGGAAGAAACCCAGTACTTC.

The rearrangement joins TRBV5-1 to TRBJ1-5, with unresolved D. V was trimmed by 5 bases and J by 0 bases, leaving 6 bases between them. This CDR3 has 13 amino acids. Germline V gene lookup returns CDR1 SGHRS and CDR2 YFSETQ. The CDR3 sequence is CASRVSSNQPQHF. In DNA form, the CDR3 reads TGCGCCAGCAGGGTCAGTAGCAATCAGCCCCAGCATTTT.

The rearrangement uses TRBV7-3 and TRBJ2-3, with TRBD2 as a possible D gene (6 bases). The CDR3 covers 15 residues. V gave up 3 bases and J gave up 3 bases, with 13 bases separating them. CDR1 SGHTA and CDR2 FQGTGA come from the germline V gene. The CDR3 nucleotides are TGTGCCAGCAGCTTGGGTCCGGGGGTGACAGATACGCAGTATTTT. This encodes CASSLGPGVTDTQYF.

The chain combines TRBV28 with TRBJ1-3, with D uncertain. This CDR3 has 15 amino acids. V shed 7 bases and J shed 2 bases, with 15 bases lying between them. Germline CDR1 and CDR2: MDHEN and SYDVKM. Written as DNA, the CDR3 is TGTGCCAGCACTTACGGCAGGACTACTGGAAACACCATATATTTT. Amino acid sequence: CASTYGRTTGNTIYF.

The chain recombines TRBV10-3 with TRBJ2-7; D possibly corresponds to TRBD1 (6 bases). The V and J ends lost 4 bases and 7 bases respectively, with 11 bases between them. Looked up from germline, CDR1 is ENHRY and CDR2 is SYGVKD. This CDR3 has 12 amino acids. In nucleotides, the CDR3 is TGTGCCATCAGTGCACAGGGCTGGGAGCAGTACTTC. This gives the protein CAISAQGWEQYF.

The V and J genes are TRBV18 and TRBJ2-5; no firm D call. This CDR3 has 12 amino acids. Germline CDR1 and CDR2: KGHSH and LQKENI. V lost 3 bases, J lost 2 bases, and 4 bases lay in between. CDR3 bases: TGTGCCAGCTCACCGATTCAAGAGACCCAGTACTTC. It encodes CASSPIQETQYF.

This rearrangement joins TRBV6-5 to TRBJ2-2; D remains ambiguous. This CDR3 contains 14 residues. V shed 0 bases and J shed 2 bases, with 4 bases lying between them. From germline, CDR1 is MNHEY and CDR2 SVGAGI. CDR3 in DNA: TGTGCCAGCAGTTACTCCCTAAACACCGGGGAGCTGTTTTTT. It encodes CASSYSLNTGELFF.

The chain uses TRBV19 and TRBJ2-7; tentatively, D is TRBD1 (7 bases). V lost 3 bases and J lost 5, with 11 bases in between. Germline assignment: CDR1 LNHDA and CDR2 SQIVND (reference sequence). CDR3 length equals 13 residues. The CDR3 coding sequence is TGTGCCAGTAGTATCGCAGGGGGGAACGAGCAGTACTTC. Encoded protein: CASSIAGGNEQYF.

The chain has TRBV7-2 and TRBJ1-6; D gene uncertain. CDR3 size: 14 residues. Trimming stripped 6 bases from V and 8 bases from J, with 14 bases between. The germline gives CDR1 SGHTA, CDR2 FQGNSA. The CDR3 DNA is TGTGCCAGCAGACACCCTATACGGGATTCACCCCTCCACTTT. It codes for CASRHPIRDSPLHF.

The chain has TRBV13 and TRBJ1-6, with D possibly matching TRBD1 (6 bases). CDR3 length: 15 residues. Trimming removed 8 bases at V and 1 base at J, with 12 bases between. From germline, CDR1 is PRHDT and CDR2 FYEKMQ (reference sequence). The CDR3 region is CASSQDRSYNSPLHF. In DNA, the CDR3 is TGTGCCAGCTCCCAGGACAGATCCTATAATTCACCCCTCCACTTT.

CDR3 loop: CASSTPRRYGYTF. As DNA, the CDR3 is TGTGCCAGCAGCACCCCACGGCGATATGGCTACACCTTC. V is TRBV11-2 and J is TRBJ1-2; D gene ambiguous. CDR3 length equals 13 residues. Germline CDR1 is SGHAT and CDR2 is FQNNGV. With 5 bases removed from V and 5 bases from J, the gap between germline ends came to 12 bases.

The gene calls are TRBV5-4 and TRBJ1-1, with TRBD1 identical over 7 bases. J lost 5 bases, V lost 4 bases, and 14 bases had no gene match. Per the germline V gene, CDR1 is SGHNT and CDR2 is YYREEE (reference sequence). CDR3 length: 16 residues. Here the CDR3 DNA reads TGTGCCAGCAGCGCGCCTGACAGGGCCCCCAAGACTGAAGCTTTCTTT. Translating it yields CASSAPDRAPKTEAFF.

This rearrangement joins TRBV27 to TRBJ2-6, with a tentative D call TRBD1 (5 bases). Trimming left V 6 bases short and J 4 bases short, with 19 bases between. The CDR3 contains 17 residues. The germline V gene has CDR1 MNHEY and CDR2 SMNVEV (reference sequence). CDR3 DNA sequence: TGTGCCAGCAGACATGACAGCCTGGTAGAAGGGGCCAACGTCCTGACTTTC. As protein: CASRHDSLVEGANVLTF. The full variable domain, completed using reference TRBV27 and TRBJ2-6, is EAQVTQNPRYLITVTGKKLTVTCSQNMNHEYMSWYRQDPGLGLRQIYYSMNVEVTDKGDVPEGYKVSRKEKRNFPLILESPSPNQTSLYFCASRHDSLVEGANVLTFGAGSRLTVL.

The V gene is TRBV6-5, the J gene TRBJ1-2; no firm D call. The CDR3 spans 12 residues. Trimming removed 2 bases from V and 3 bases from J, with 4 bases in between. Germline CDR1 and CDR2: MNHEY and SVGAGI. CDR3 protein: CASSYGHYGYTF. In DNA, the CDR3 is TGTGCCAGCAGTTACGGGCACTATGGCTACACCTTC.

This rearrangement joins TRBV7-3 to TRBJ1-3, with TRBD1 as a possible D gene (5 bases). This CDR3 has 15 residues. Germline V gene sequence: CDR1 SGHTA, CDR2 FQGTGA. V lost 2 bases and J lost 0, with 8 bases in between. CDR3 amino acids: CASSLQGNSGNTIYF. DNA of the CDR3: TGTGCCAGCAGCTTACAGGGTAACTCTGGAAACACCATATATTTT.

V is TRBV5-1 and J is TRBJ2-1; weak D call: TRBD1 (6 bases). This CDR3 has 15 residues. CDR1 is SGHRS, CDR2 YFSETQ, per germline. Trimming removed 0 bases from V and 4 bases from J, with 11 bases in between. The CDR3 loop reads CASSLGGLQYNEQFF. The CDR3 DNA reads TGCGCCAGCAGCTTGGGGGGGCTCCAGTACAATGAGCAGTTCTTC. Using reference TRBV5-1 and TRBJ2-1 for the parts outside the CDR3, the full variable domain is KAGVTQTPRYLIKTRGQQVTLSCSPISGHRSVSWYQQTPGQGLQFLFEYFSETQRNKGNFPGRFSGRQFSNSRSEMNVSTLELGDSALYLCASSLGGLQYNEQFFGPGTRLTVL.

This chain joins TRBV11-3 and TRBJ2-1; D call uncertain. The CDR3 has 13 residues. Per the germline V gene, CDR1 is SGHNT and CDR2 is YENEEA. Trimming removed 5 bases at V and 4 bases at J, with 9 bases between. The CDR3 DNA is TGTGCCAGCAGCCTCCTGGGTTACAATGAGCAGTTCTTC. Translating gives CASSLLGYNEQFF.

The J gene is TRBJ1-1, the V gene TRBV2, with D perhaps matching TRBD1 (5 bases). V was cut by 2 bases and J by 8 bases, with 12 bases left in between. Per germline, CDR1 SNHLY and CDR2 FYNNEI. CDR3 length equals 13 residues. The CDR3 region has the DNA TGTGCCAGCAGTGAATTGTTAGGGGCCGAAGCTTTCTTT. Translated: CASSELLGAEAFF.